This T cell receptor (beta chain) was obtained from a study of T-cell reconstitution after alpha-beta-depleted transplantation in children. The V and J ends lost 4 bases and 2 bases respectively, with 13 bases between them. The CDR3 has 15 amino acids. The germline V gene encodes CDR1 SGHTA and CDR2 FQGTGA. Preparation of the TCRbeta library used unique molecular identifiers. Via MiXCR, TCRdb re-called the PCR reads, giving one row per CDR3 protein. This table holds some 240,000 distinct CDR3 sequences, 9.7% found once. The source was PBMCs from the stem cell graft donor, collected from the stem cell graft. The chain joins TRBV7-3 to TRBJ2-3; the D is unclear. The receptor was isolated from a human donor who donated a stem cell graft to a child with SCID. CDR3 sequence: CASSSKGRITDTQYF. For the CDR3, the DNA is TGTGCCAGCAGCTCCAAAGGGCGGATCACAGATACGCAGTATTTT.